The clone carrying this T cell receptor beta chain was seen only a few times. Antigen: not known. MiXCR, applied by TCRdb to the 5' RACE reads, yields one record per CDR3 protein. Of over 150,000 distinct CDR3 sequences in the sample, 10% to 15% were seen once. The sample is drawn from a study of T-cell memory formation after mild COVID-19. General study results and limits: That cross-reactive memory joined was suggested by some responding clones appearing in pre-infection memory. Clones contracting over day 15 to 85 were CD4/CD8 balanced, with later expanders leaning CD4+. Largely, contracting CD4+ clones fell within CM and EM, and contracting CD8+ clones within EMRA.

In germline, CDR1 is LNHNV, CDR2 YYDKDF (reference sequence). The CDR3 is 13 amino acids. Trimming removed 0 bases from V and 10 bases from J, with 7 bases in between. The sequenced material came from PBMCs or a T cell subset sorted from them (not recorded which). The chain joins TRBV15 to TRBJ1-6; D not certain. The receptor was isolated from a man between 18 and 35 years old who had mild COVID-19 (a few samples of this study predate the infection). Cell type and time point are not known. CDR3 in amino acids: CATSRELRSPLHF. In DNA form, the CDR3 reads TGTGCCACCAGCAGAGAGTTGAGGTCACCCCTCCACTTT.